The T cell receptor beta chain described here comes from a study of T cells in Graves' hyperthyroidism and ophthalmopathy. TCR beta CDR3 sequences were amplified from RNA transcripts. An initial round of RT-PCR targeting the TCR CDR3 relied on the HTBI primer set. MiXCR, run by TCRdb on the multiplex PCR reads, gives a single entry per CDR3 protein. The data show hundreds of thousands of distinct CDR3 sequences, around 21% seen once. Only one count was recorded for this clonotype. The receptor was derived from a man aged 30 to 45 with Graves' ophthalmopathy. Sequencing was done on a sample of blood.

The CDR3 region is CASSEQDSYEQYF. The DNA of the CDR3 is TGTGCCAGCAGTGAACAAGACAGCTACGAGCAGTACTTC. The chain has TRBV6-1 and TRBJ2-7; D is possibly TRBD1 (5 bases). The germline V gene encodes CDR1 MNHNS and CDR2 SASEGT. This CDR3 spans 13 amino acids. Deletions cut 2 bases from V and 3 bases from J, with 8 bases between.